These T cell receptor beta chains were read from a single sample in a study of CD8 T cells in ankylosing spondylitis. TCRdb reprocessed the 5' RACE reads via MiXCR and lists one record per CDR3 protein. Of roughly 700,000 distinct CDR3 sequences listed, roughly 19% are singletons. The sequenced sample was blood, either unsorted or a sorted T cell fraction (not recorded which). These receptors were obtained from a male donor with ankylosing spondylitis. Both conserved end residues are part of each CDR3. D genes are given only for firm matches. Not every row has a clone size; where given, it reads once, few, many or a size class.

J gene: TRBJ2-5; D gene: TRBD2; V gene: TRBV20-1; clone size: few; CDR3 DNA: TGCAGTGCTTTCCTAGCGGGAGCGGAGACCCAGTACTTC; CDR3 protein: CSAFLAGAETQYF
J gene: TRBJ2-7; D gene: TRBD1; V gene: TRBV30; clone size: NA; CDR3 DNA: TGTGCCTGGAGGGGACAGGCGACCTACGAGCAGTACTTC; CDR3 protein: CAWRGQATYEQYF
J gene: TRBJ2-1; D gene: TRBD1; V gene: TRBV7-6; clone size: NA; CDR3 DNA: TGTGCCAGCAGCCAACAGGGGTCTGAGCAGTTCTTC; CDR3 protein: CASSQQGSEQFF
J gene: TRBJ1-2; D gene: NA; V gene: TRBV3-1; clone size: few; CDR3 DNA: TGTGCCAGCAGCCAAAGACGGTCTGACATCTATGGCTACACCTTC; CDR3 protein: CASSQRRSDIYGYTF
J gene: TRBJ2-1; D gene: NA; V gene: TRBV20-1; clone size: few; CDR3 DNA: TGCAGTGCTAGAGTAATAAGGGACGCGGGAACCTACAATGAGCAGTTCTTC; CDR3 protein: CSARVIRDAGTYNEQFF
J gene: TRBJ1-1; D gene: NA; V gene: TRBV11-3; clone size: few; CDR3 DNA: TGTGCCAGCAGCTTGAGGGTGAATGAAGCTTTCTTT; CDR3 protein: CASSLRVNEAFF
J gene: TRBJ2-7; D gene: NA; V gene: TRBV9; clone size: NA; CDR3 DNA: TGTGCCAGCAGCCCCCCGGGACTCAACGGGGAGCAGTACTTC; CDR3 protein: CASSPPGLNGEQYF
J gene: TRBJ2-7; D gene: TRBD2; V gene: TRBV4-3; clone size: many; CDR3 DNA: TGCGCCAGCAGCCAAGATTTGGGTACTAGCGGGAGTGGTAAGCAGTACTTC; CDR3 protein: CASSQDLGTSGSGKQYF
J gene: TRBJ2-1; D gene: TRBD2; V gene: TRBV18; clone size: NA; CDR3 DNA: TGTGCCAGCTCACCACCCGGCGGACTAGCGGGGGAGAATGAGCAGTTCTTC; CDR3 protein: CASSPPGGLAGENEQFF
J gene: TRBJ1-2; D gene: NA; V gene: TRBV6-4; clone size: few; CDR3 DNA: TGTGCCAGCAGTGATGGGCGGGCCAGGGTCTTCTATGGCTACACCTTC; CDR3 protein: CASSDGRARVFYGYTF
J gene: TRBJ1-5; D gene: TRBD1; V gene: TRBV19; clone size: NA; CDR3 DNA: TGTGCCAGTAGCCCCTATGGGCGGGACAGTAATCAGCCCCAGCATTTT; CDR3 protein: CASSPYGRDSNQPQHF
J gene: TRBJ2-7; D gene: TRBD1; V gene: TRBV12-3/TRBV12-4; clone size: many; CDR3 DNA: TGTGCCAGTGGGACAGACTACGAGCAGTACTTC; CDR3 protein: CASGTDYEQYF
J gene: TRBJ1-5; D gene: NA; V gene: TRBV27; clone size: NA; CDR3 DNA: TGTGCCAGCAGTTCTAGGCGGGTTTCGGGTAGCAATCAGCCCCAGCATTTT; CDR3 protein: CASSSRRVSGSNQPQHF
J gene: TRBJ1-5; D gene: NA; V gene: TRBV12-3/TRBV12-4; clone size: few; CDR3 DNA: TGTGCCAGCAGTTTCGCACAGTCGGGTCAGCCCCAGCATTTT; CDR3 protein: CASSFAQSGQPQHF
J gene: TRBJ2-1; D gene: TRBD2; V gene: TRBV12-3/TRBV12-4; clone size: many; CDR3 DNA: TGTGCCAGCAGCCTCGGACTAGCGGGACAGCGAAACAATGAGCAGTTCTTC; CDR3 protein: CASSLGLAGQRNNEQFF
J gene: TRBJ2-7; D gene: NA; V gene: TRBV5-1; clone size: NA; CDR3 DNA: TGCGCCAGCAGCTTGGTCCAGGCATCGGAACGTGAGCAGTACTTC; CDR3 protein: CASSLVQASEREQYF
J gene: TRBJ2-1; D gene: TRBD2; V gene: TRBV29-1; clone size: NA; CDR3 DNA: TGCAGCGCGGTGGGGCGGGAGGAATGGAATGAGCAGTTCTTC; CDR3 protein: CSAVGREEWNEQFF
J gene: TRBJ1-1; D gene: TRBD1; V gene: TRBV5-6; clone size: NA; CDR3 DNA: TGTGCCAGCAGCATAACAGGGGCCATGAACACTGAAGCTTTCTTT; CDR3 protein: CASSITGAMNTEAFF
J gene: TRBJ1-5; D gene: TRBD1; V gene: TRBV5-1; clone size: NA; CDR3 DNA: TGCGCCAGCAGCTTCCAGGGGGCTGGCAATCAGCCCCAGCATTTT; CDR3 protein: CASSFQGAGNQPQHF
J gene: TRBJ2-7; D gene: NA; V gene: TRBV20-1; clone size: NA; CDR3 DNA: TGCAGTGCTAGAGACTATCACTACGAGCAGTACTTC; CDR3 protein: CSARDYHYEQYF
J gene: TRBJ1-2; D gene: NA; V gene: TRBV29-1; clone size: many; CDR3 DNA: TGCAGCGCCGACAGTCATCAGTATGGCTACACCTTC; CDR3 protein: CSADSHQYGYTF
J gene: TRBJ2-5; D gene: TRBD1; V gene: TRBV7-2; clone size: many; CDR3 DNA: TGTGCCAGCAGCTTAGGAGGGGGCTTAGAGACCCAGTACTTC; CDR3 protein: CASSLGGGLETQYF
J gene: TRBJ1-1; D gene: NA; V gene: TRBV9; clone size: NA; CDR3 DNA: TGTGCCAGCAGCGTAGATTTGATGGGTGAAGCTTTCTTT; CDR3 protein: CASSVDLMGEAFF
J gene: TRBJ2-5; D gene: TRBD1; V gene: TRBV7-9; clone size: NA; CDR3 DNA: TGTGCCAGCAGCTTAGGACAGGGTCCAGAGACCCAGTACTTC; CDR3 protein: CASSLGQGPETQYF
J gene: TRBJ2-3; D gene: TRBD2; V gene: TRBV20-1; clone size: few; CDR3 DNA: TGCAGTGCTAGAGATCTCGAGGAACTAGCGGGGGCCCCAGATACGCAGTATTTT; CDR3 protein: CSARDLEELAGAPDTQYF
J gene: TRBJ2-2; D gene: NA; V gene: TRBV4-1; clone size: many; CDR3 DNA: TGCGCCAGCAGCCAAGCCAGCGGGGAGCTGTTTTTT; CDR3 protein: CASSQASGELFF
J gene: TRBJ1-1; D gene: NA; V gene: TRBV7-9; clone size: once; CDR3 DNA: TGTGCCAGCAGCTTTTGGACGGAGGAGAACACTGAAGCTTTCTTT; CDR3 protein: CASSFWTEENTEAFF